The following is a T cell receptor beta chain sequence with its context. The CDR3 consists of 15 residues. V shed 2 bases, J shed 3 bases, and the junction held 7 bases outside the gene matches. Germline assignment: CDR1 MGHRA and CDR2 YSYEKL. This sample stems from a study of blood T cell repertoires in COVID-19. Across the whole study: Sources were T cells, B-cell-depleted T cells, or PBMCs; the material itself was cDNA or gDNA.

Repertoires were generated with immunoSEQ multiplex PCR, while TCRdb's copy carries only in-frame clones and drops some. There are some 130,000 clones in the sample; approximately 84% occur only once, and approximately 20% lies in the top ten. The origin of this receptor is a woman aged 50 to 60 who had recovered from COVID-19. Specimen: peripheral blood. The V call is TRBV4-1, the J call TRBJ2-7; TRBD1 matches 7 bases. This chain's CDR3 is CASSQPGQNLYEQYF. CDR3 DNA sequence: TGCGCCAGCAGCCAACCGGGACAGAACCTCTACGAGCAGTACTTC.